These 14 T cell receptor beta chains were sequenced from one sample in a study of PD-L1 blockade in urothelial cancer. The table came from immunoSEQ multiplex PCR; TCRdb's copy has only in-frame clones and leaves some out. The data contain around 1,800 clones, approximately 35% of them singletons. The sample in question was tumor tissue, obtained before atezolizumab (anti-PD-L1) treatment. All receptors derive from a man aged 50-60 years with urothelial cancer.

The genes are TRBV30 and TRBJ1-2; TRBD1 might be the D (5 bases). The germline gives CDR1 GTSNPN, CDR2 SVGIG (reference sequence). The germline V and J ends were trimmed by 1 base and 5 bases, with 17 bases remaining between them. CDR3 length: 15 amino acids. The CDR3 nucleotides are TGTGCCTGGAGTGCCCCCGGGCCCCAGGGATATGGCTACACCTTC. Its translation is CAWSAPGPQGYGYTF.

This clone was counted only a few times. This chain links TRBV6-8 with TRBJ1-1, with 9 bases matching TRBD1. After removal of 5 bases from V and 11 bases from J, the junction contained 15 bases not matched to a gene. Per germline, CDR1 MNHGY and CDR2 SAAAGT. The CDR3 is 15 residues long. In DNA form, the CDR3 reads TGTGCCAGCAGTGCCCAAGGGATACAGGGGGCTTTTGCTTTCTTT. Translating gives CASSAQGIQGAFAFF.

The genes are TRBV6-8 and TRBJ1-5; TRBD1 matches 9 bases. Germline CDR1 is MNHGY and CDR2 is SAAAGT. With 5 bases clipped from V and 7 bases from J, the junction kept 9 bases outside the gene matches. The CDR3 spans 15 residues. DNA for the CDR3: TGTGCCAGCAGTCTCGGGACAGGGAAGACGCAGCCCCAGCATTTT. This codes for CASSLGTGKTQPQHF.

The chain couples TRBV28 to TRBJ1-2; D call uncertain. The germline gives CDR1 MDHEN, CDR2 SYDVKM. Between the trimmed V and J ends, which lost 2 bases and 3 bases, there was a span of 7 bases. The CDR3 runs to 13 residues. The CDR3 bases are TGTGCCAGCAGTTTACCGGCTGACTATGGCTACACCTTC. Its translation: CASSLPADYGYTF.

This clone counts as medium-sized (0.01 to 0.1%). The CDR3 nucleotides are TGTGCCAGCAGCTCGACAGGGGGCAAGGAAGCTTTCTTT. It is translated as CASSSTGGKEAFF. V usage is TRBV7-1 and J usage is TRBJ1-1; TRBD1 matches 10 bases. TRBV7-1 is known as an ORF, though its function is uncertain. The V and J ends lost 3 bases and 8 bases, in that order; junction bases with no gene match: 3. CDR3 length: 13 residues.

This clone has just a few counts. The chain couples TRBV9 to TRBJ2-3; TRBD1 agrees at 8 bases. The CDR3 totals 15 residues. Germline V lookup: CDR1 SGDLS, CDR2 YYNGEE. With V trimmed by 1 base and J by 4 bases, 5 bases remained unmatched. The CDR3, as DNA: TGTGCCAGCAGCGTACAGGGGGCGTCGGCAGATACGCAGTATTTT. The encoded protein is CASSVQGASADTQYF. Filled out from reference TRBV9 and TRBJ2-3, the complete variable domain reads DSGVTQTPKHLITATGQRVTLRCSPRSGDLSVYWYQQSLDQGLQFLIQYYNGEERAKGNILERFSAQQFPDLHSELNLSSLELGDSALYFCASSVQGASADTQYFGPGTRLTVL.

This clone has just a few counts. The chain recombines TRBV6-8 with TRBJ2-3, with 9 bases that match TRBD2. The J segment lost 5 bases and the V segment lost 2 bases, leaving 5 bases of the junction unmatched. Germline V gene sequence: CDR1 MNHGY, CDR2 SAAAGT. This CDR3 is 15 amino acids long. The CDR3 region is CASSYGAGGLDTQYF. In DNA form, the CDR3 reads TGTGCCAGCAGTTACGGCGCGGGAGGGTTAGATACGCAGTATTTT.

The chain couples TRBV28 to TRBJ2-7; D tentatively reads TRBD1 or TRBD2 (5 bases each). The germline CDR1 and CDR2 sequences are MDHEN and SYDVKM. V shed 1 base and J shed 3 bases, with 19 bases lying between them. This CDR3 spans 17 amino acids. The CDR3 reads CASSLLYSRDGDYEQYF. The CDR3 bases are TGTGCCAGCAGTTTATTGTATTCGAGGGACGGAGACTACGAGCAGTACTTC.

The rearrangement joins TRBV6-7 to TRBJ2-7, with D possibly matching TRBD2 (5 bases). TRBV6-7 is classed as an ORF, of uncertain function. The CDR3 extends over 12 amino acids. V lost 5 bases and J 4 bases, leaving 9 bases between the germline ends. The CDR3 DNA reads as TGTGCCAGCAGTGAGACTACATACGAGCAGTACTTC. This encodes CASSETTYEQYF.

This chain uses TRBV19 with TRBJ2-3; maybe TRBD2 (6 bases). The CDR3 contains 16 residues. V was trimmed by 6 bases and J by 0 bases, leaving 16 bases between them. Germline V gene sequence: CDR1 LNHDA, CDR2 SQIVND (reference sequence). The CDR3 sequence is CASSPGTHPSTDTQYF. CDR3 coding DNA: TGTGCCAGTAGCCCCGGGACTCACCCTAGCACAGATACGCAGTATTTT. Full variable domain (missing parts from reference TRBV19 and TRBJ2-3): DGGITQSPKYLFRKEGQNVTLSCEQNLNHDAMYWYRQDPGQGLRLIYYSQIVNDFQKGDIAEGYSVSREKKESFPLTVTSAQKNPTAFYLCASSPGTHPSTDTQYFGPGTRLTVL.

This clone was counted a few times. The CDR3 bases are TGTGCCAGCAGTTCCCCTGGCGGGCCGAACACCGGGGAGCTGTTTTTT. Its protein product is CASSSPGGPNTGELFF. This sequence joins TRBV28 and TRBJ2-2, with a possible D match to TRBD2 (5 bases). V was clipped by 4 bases and J by 0 bases, with 12 bases between them. The CDR3 contains 16 residues. CDR1 and CDR2 from the germline V gene are MDHEN and SYDVKM.

V and J are TRBV18 and TRBJ1-3; D is unclear. This CDR3 has 17 residues. The V end was cut by 3 bases, the J end by 0 bases, with 15 bases between. Germline CDR1 and CDR2: KGHSH and LQKENI. CDR3 DNA: TGTGCCAGCTCACCGCCTGAGGGCAGGAACTCTGGAAACACCATATATTTT. This translates into CASSPPEGRNSGNTIYF.

A few counts support this clone. The chain links TRBV9 to TRBJ1-1, with a possible D match to TRBD1 (5 bases). Trimming pared 5 bases from V and 1 base from J, leaving 15 bases between. The CDR3 covers 15 residues. Germline CDR1 is SGDLS and CDR2 is YYNGEE. CDR3 nucleotides: TGTGCCAGCAGTGTTTTCCCAGGGACGAACACTGAAGCTTTCTTT. It translates to CASSVFPGTNTEAFF.

The J gene is TRBJ2-1, the V gene TRBV10-2; a possible D gene is TRBD2 (6 bases). CDR1 and CDR2 from the germline V gene are WSHSY and SAAADI. Deletions cut 5 bases from V and 0 bases from J, with 8 bases between. The CDR3 runs to 14 residues. Here the CDR3 DNA reads TGCGCCAGCAGTCACGGGAGCTCCTACAATGAGCAGTTCTTC. Translated, it gives CASSHGSSYNEQFF.